This entry is about one T cell receptor (beta chain). Its matching antigen is unknown. CDR1 is ENHRY and CDR2 is SYGVKD in the germline V gene. V trimming: 11 bases; J trimming: 5 bases; junction bases outside the gene matches: 3. CDR3 length: 12 residues. Both 60 Vbeta primers and 13 Jbeta primers went into the PCR. Repertoires were generated with immunoSEQ multiplex PCR, while TCRdb's copy carries only in-frame clones and drops some. The top ten clones hold about 9% of a sample with about 82,000 clones, 70% to 85% of them seen once. This record comes from a study of cytomegalovirus exposure and HLA in healthy donors. Regarding the study as a whole: Highly shared sequence variants in one cluster were likely a sequencing artifact. After further analysis at a later stage, 16,951 TCR beta sequences were associated with HLA alleles at 0.05 false discovery rate. Among CMV-associated TCR beta chains, most appeared HLA-restricted in a later analysis.

Samples came from healthy bone marrow donors. The V gene is TRBV10-3, the J gene TRBJ2-1; 10 bases map to TRBD2. This clonotype was obtained from a man aged 40-55 years in good health and CMV-seropositive. Sequencing input: PBMCs. CDR3 sequence: CAVGLADNEQFF. The CDR3 bases are TGTGCCGTTGGACTAGCGGACAATGAGCAGTTCTTC.